Each of the 17 T cell receptor beta chains below was sequenced from the same sample in a study of shared clonotypes between healthy human individuals. Clones were sequenced by immunoSEQ multiplex PCR, and TCRdb holds only the in-frame ones, with some missing. Seen here are a few hundred thousand clones, roughly 96% observed once, and the top ten hold less than 0.35%. The sample was memory CD8+ T cells sorted from blood. Subset noted: CD45RO+ cells pooled with CCR7-negative TemRA cells. The receptors originated from a man aged 25-40 years in good health.

V is TRBV25-1 and J is TRBJ1-5; D not resolved. Germline lookup yields CDR1 MGHDK and CDR2 SYGVNS. The V gene lost 4 bases and the J gene lost 0 bases, with 7 bases spanning the gap. This CDR3 spans 14 amino acids. CDR3: CASSVRYSNQPQHF. CDR3 DNA sequence: TGTGCCAGCAGTGTGAGGTATAGCAATCAGCCCCAGCATTTT.

The chain has TRBV28 and TRBJ2-5; TRBD2 is a possible D gene (5 bases). The germline V gene has CDR1 MDHEN and CDR2 SYDVKM. CDR3 length: 15 residues. V was trimmed by 1 base and J by 5 bases, leaving 14 bases between them. CDR3 nucleotides: TGTGCCAGCAGTTTATACGGGGAATCGGGGGAGACCCAGTACTTC. It translates to CASSLYGESGETQYF.

This clone was counted a single time. V gene TRBV30 combines with J gene TRBJ2-7; D perhaps matches TRBD2 (6 bases). The V end was cut by 5 bases, the J end by 5 bases, with 22 bases between. CDR3 length: 15 residues. Looked up from germline, CDR1 is GTSNPN and CDR2 is SVGIG (reference sequence). The CDR3 protein is CAWSTPFRENHEQYF. DNA for the CDR3: TGTGCCTGGTCGACCCCATTTCGGGAGAACCACGAGCAGTACTTC.

This clone appeared a few times. The genes are TRBV5-5 and TRBJ2-1; D may match TRBD1 or TRBD2 (5 bases each). Germline V gene lookup returns CDR1 SGHKS and CDR2 YYEKEE (reference sequence). The V end was cut by 0 bases, the J end by 7 bases, with 14 bases between. The CDR3 consists of 15 residues. Written as DNA, the CDR3 is TGTGCCAGCAGCTTGGATCGGGGCCTGGGGAATGAGCAGTTCTTC. This gives the protein CASSLDRGLGNEQFF.

The chain combines TRBV28 with TRBJ1-1; 11 nucleotides match TRBD1. V lost 4 bases to trimming and J lost 4 bases; unmatched junction nucleotides: 8. Germline CDR1 MDHEN, CDR2 SYDVKM. This CDR3 spans 16 amino acids. The CDR3 region has the DNA TGTGCCAGCAGTTCCGTCCCGGGACAGGGGGGCACTGAAGCTTTCTTT. This codes for CASSSVPGQGGTEAFF.

V and J are TRBV7-8 and TRBJ2-6, with D uncertain. Per the germline V gene, CDR1 is SGHVS and CDR2 is FQNEAQ. There are 17 residues in the CDR3. Trimming removed 5 bases from V and 5 bases from J, with 19 bases in between. In DNA form, the CDR3 reads TGTGCCAGCAGCCAAAGTTTCCCACAAAGTCGGGCCAACGTCCTGACTTTC. It specifies CASSQSFPQSRANVLTF.

The rearrangement links TRBV5-1 to TRBJ2-7, with D maybe TRBD1 (6 bases). Germline-derived CDR1 and CDR2 are SGHRS and YFSETQ. This CDR3 has 13 residues. The ends were cut back, 3 bases at V and 3 bases at J, with 10 bases in the middle. The CDR3 DNA sequence: TGCGCCAGCAGCTCTACAGGGCGCTACGAGCAGTACTTC. This sequence encodes CASSSTGRYEQYF. Full variable domain (outside the CDR3, taken from reference TRBV5-1 and TRBJ2-7): KAGVTQTPRYLIKTRGQQVTLSCSPISGHRSVSWYQQTPGQGLQFLFEYFSETQRNKGNFPGRFSGRQFSNSRSEMNVSTLELGDSALYLCASSSTGRYEQYFGPGTRLTVT.

Turning to this clone: Different DNA sequences within this sample yield the same CDR3. V is TRBV27 and J is TRBJ1-3; no definite D call. Looked up from germline, CDR1 is MNHEY and CDR2 is SMNVEV (reference sequence). V shed 4 bases and J shed 0 bases, with 7 bases lying between them. The CDR3 covers 14 residues. The CDR3 spells CASSSPASGNTIYF. Here the CDR3 DNA reads TGTGCCAGCAGTTCGCCGGCCTCTGGAAACACCATATATTTT.

This sequence joins TRBV30 and TRBJ2-7, with 12 bases identical to TRBD2. V lost 6 bases to trimming and J lost 2 bases; unmatched junction nucleotides: 5. There are 14 residues in the CDR3. Per germline, CDR1 GTSNPN and CDR2 SVGIG (reference sequence). In nucleotides, the CDR3 is TGTGCCTGTAGGCTAGCGGGAGGGGCCTACGAGCAGTACTTC. It translates to CACRLAGGAYEQYF.

The J gene is TRBJ2-3, the V gene TRBV6-9; the D is unclear. With 3 bases removed from V and 3 bases from J, the gap between germline ends came to 13 bases. The CDR3 spans 15 residues. CDR1 MNHGY and CDR2 SVAAGI come from the germline V gene. The CDR3 region is CASSYSGSGTDTQYF. The CDR3 nucleotides read TGTGCCAGCAGTTACTCCGGTAGTGGAACAGATACGCAGTATTTT.

The chain recombines TRBV7-9 with TRBJ1-2; maybe TRBD1 (6 bases). The CDR3 has 17 residues. In germline, CDR1 is SEHNR, CDR2 FQNEAQ (reference sequence). With 3 bases removed from V and 9 bases from J, the gap between germline ends came to 26 bases. This chain's CDR3 is CASSFGDISYPGSSYTF. As DNA, the CDR3 is TGTGCCAGCAGCTTTGGGGACATCTCTTACCCGGGGAGTAGCTACACCTTC.

V usage is TRBV5-1 and J usage is TRBJ1-1, with a possible D match to TRBD1 (5 bases). CDR1 SGHRS and CDR2 YFSETQ come from the germline V gene. Trimming took 6 bases from V and 0 from J, leaving 9 bases between them. This CDR3 contains 13 residues. This chain's CDR3 is CASMGVVNTEAFF. The CDR3 DNA reads TGCGCCAGCATGGGGGTGGTGAACACTGAAGCTTTCTTT. The full variable domain, its missing parts supplied by reference TRBV5-1 and TRBJ1-1, is KAGVTQTPRYLIKTRGQQVTLSCSPISGHRSVSWYQQTPGQGLQFLFEYFSETQRNKGNFPGRFSGRQFSNSRSEMNVSTLELGDSALYLCASMGVVNTEAFFGQGTRLTVV.

This chain uses TRBV9 with TRBJ2-2; D ambiguous. The V end was cut by 0 bases, the J end by 7 bases, with 7 bases between. The CDR3 runs to 13 residues. The germline CDR1 and CDR2 sequences are SGDLS and YYNGEE. The CDR3 coding sequence is TGTGCCAGCAGCGTAGAAGGTTACGGGGAGCTGTTTTTT. As protein: CASSVEGYGELFF.

The chain joins TRBV30 to TRBJ2-7; D may be TRBD1 or TRBD2 (6 bases each). The V gene's germline CDR1 is GTSNPN and CDR2 SVGIG (reference sequence). This CDR3 has 12 residues. Written as DNA, the CDR3 is TGTGCGGGGGGCCAGGGACTCTACGAGCAGTACTTC. Its translation is CAGGQGLYEQYF.

The chain recombines TRBV19 with TRBJ1-1; D possibly corresponds to TRBD1 (5 bases). The V and J ends lost 7 bases and 0 bases respectively, with 12 bases between them. This CDR3 contains 14 residues. Germline V CDR1 and CDR2: LNHDA, SQIVND (reference sequence). CDR3: CASIPGKMNTEAFF. The DNA for the CDR3 is TGTGCCAGTATCCCAGGGAAAATGAACACTGAAGCTTTCTTT.

CDR3 loop: CASSTPTGWSNQPQHF. The CDR3 DNA is TGTGCCAGCAGTACGCCAACAGGTTGGAGCAATCAGCCCCAGCATTTT. J is TRBJ1-5 and V is TRBV28; D is possibly TRBD1 (5 bases). This CDR3 has 16 amino acids. Germline assignment: CDR1 MDHEN and CDR2 SYDVKM. Deletions cut 5 bases from V and 1 base from J, with 15 bases between.

J is TRBJ1-6 and V is TRBV5-6; possibly TRBD1 for D (5 bases). The CDR3 is 15 residues long. CDR1 SGHDT and CDR2 YYEEEE come from the germline V gene. Trimming pared 0 bases from V and 9 bases from J, leaving 13 bases between. CDR3 DNA sequence: TGTGCCAGCAGCTTGGCGGGCAGGGTGAGTTCACCCCTCCACTTT. Amino acid sequence: CASSLAGRVSSPLHF.